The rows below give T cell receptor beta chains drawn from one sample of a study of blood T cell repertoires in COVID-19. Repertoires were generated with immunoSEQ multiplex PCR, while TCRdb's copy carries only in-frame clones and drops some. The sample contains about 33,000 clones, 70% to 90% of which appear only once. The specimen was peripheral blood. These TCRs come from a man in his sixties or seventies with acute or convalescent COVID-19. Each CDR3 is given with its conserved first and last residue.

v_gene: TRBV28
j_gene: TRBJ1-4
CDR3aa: CASRYRSGRTTNEKLFF

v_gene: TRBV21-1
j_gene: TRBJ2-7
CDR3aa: CASSKVYCRQGSYEQYF

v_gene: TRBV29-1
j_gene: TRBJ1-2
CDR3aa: CSVSPSDGYTF

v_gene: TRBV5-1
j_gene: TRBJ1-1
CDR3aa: CASSSGQGASTEAFF

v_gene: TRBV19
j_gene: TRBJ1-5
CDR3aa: CASSIEQGYGNQPQHF

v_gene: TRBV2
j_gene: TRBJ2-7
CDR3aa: CASNLAGESSLEQYF

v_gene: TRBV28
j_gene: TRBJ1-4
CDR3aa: CASSPRDRATNEKLFF

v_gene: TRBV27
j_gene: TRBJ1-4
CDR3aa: CASRRQIATNEKLFF

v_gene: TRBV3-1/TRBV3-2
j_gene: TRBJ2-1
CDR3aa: CASSQRLAEAVEQFF

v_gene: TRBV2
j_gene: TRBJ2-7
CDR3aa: CASSDTYEQYF

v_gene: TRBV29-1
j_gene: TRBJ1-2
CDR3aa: CSVESRGSGFNYGYTF

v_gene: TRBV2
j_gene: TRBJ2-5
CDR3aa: CASSEVRAETQYF

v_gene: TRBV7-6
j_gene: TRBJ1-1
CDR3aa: CASSLRQEDTEAFF

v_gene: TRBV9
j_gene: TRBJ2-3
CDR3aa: CASSTGPTDTQYF

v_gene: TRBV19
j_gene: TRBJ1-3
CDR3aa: CASSMDSDPLSSGNTIYF

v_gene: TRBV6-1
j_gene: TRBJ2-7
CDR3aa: CASSEALNEQYF

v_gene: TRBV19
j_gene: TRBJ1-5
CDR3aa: CASSIQGGEISNQPQHF

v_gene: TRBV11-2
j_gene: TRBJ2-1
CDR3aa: CASSPPGLAGGHRNEQFF